A selection of T cell receptor beta chains follows, all from one sample in a study of glioma-infiltrating T cells. TCRdb re-called the multiplex PCR reads through MiXCR, storing one row per CDR3 protein. This table holds around 150,000 distinct CDR3 sequences, approximately 39% found once. The material sequenced was glioma tissue, nonneoplastic brain tissue, or PBMCs (not recorded which). Every receptor here comes from a human donor with low-grade glioma or glioblastoma, undergoing nonglioma brain surgery, or in good health (not recorded which). CDR3s include the opening cysteine and the closing phenylalanine or tryptophan. The D gene is left open where the match is weak. Size values are once, few and many counts, or a class for expanded clones, and some rows have none.

cdr3_aa cdr3_nt clone_size j_call v_call d_call
CASSRSDRRNTGELFF TGTGCCAGCAGTCGATCGGACAGACGGAACACCGGGGAGCTGTTTTTT - TRBJ2-2 TRBV6-5 -
CATTRGGAWNSPLHF TGTGCCACCACCCGAGGGGGGGCTTGGAATTCACCCCTCCACTTT - TRBJ1-6 TRBV15 -
CASSQTGGDTEAFF TGTGCCAGCAGCCAAACAGGGGGGGACACTGAAGCTTTCTTT - TRBJ1-1 TRBV4-2 TRBD1
CASSPKTGEYGYTF TGTGCCAGCAGTCCAAAGACAGGGGAGTATGGCTACACCTTC few TRBJ1-2 TRBV6-2/TRBV6-3 TRBD1
CASSGMDGGYTF TGTGCCAGCAGTGGGATGGACGGCGGCTACACCTTC - TRBJ1-2 TRBV2 -
CASSRLGTGGAEEQYF TGTGCCAGCAGCCGCCTTGGGACAGGGGGCGCGGAGGAGCAGTACTTC - TRBJ2-7 TRBV6-5 TRBD1
CASSLERRTDSNQPQHF TGTGCCAGCAGTTTGGAGAGACGGACCGATAGCAATCAGCCCCAGCATTTT - TRBJ1-5 TRBV28 -
CASSLAGGAGYTF TGTGCCAGCAGCTTAGCTGGAGGGGCTGGCTACACCTTC once TRBJ1-2 TRBV7-2 -
CASRPRQGTSYEQYF TGTGCCAGCAGACCCCGACAGGGAACCTCCTACGAGCAGTACTTC few TRBJ2-7 TRBV6-1 TRBD1
CASSYGRLVTNQQFF TGTGCCAGCAGTTACGGGCGTCTAGTGACCAATCAGCAGTTCTTC - TRBJ2-1 TRBV6-2/TRBV6-3 -
CASSFGGIQTGELFF TGTGCCAGCAGTTTTGGAGGAATCCAGACCGGGGAGCTGTTTTTT - TRBJ2-2 TRBV28 -
CASGIGTGGADTQYF TGTGCCAGCGGAATTGGGACAGGGGGCGCAGATACGCAGTATTTT - TRBJ2-3 TRBV12-3/TRBV12-4 TRBD1
CASSGGQTHYEQYF TGTGCCAGCAGCGGAGGACAGACTCACTACGAGCAGTACTTC - TRBJ2-7 TRBV11-2 -
CASRNRDSRGYTF TGTGCCAGCAGGAACCGGGACAGCCGGGGCTACACCTTC - TRBJ1-2 TRBV6-1 TRBD1
CASSYSIGASDYNEQFF TGTGCCAGCAGTTACTCCATAGGGGCTAGCGATTACAATGAGCAGTTCTTC - TRBJ2-1 TRBV6-2/TRBV6-3 -
CASRQGTAEQFF TGTGCCAGCAGGCAAGGGACGGCTGAGCAGTTCTTC - TRBJ2-1 TRBV6-1 -
CSAPRGQVSTDTQYF TGCAGTGCTCCGCGGGGCCAAGTTAGCACAGATACGCAGTATTTT few TRBJ2-3 TRBV20-1 -
CSARLFGTGDEQYF TGCAGTGCCAGACTCTTTGGGACAGGGGATGAGCAGTACTTC - TRBJ2-7 TRBV20-1 TRBD1
CASSPTPRTEPYGYTF TGTGCCAGCAGTCCTACTCCCCGGACAGAGCCATATGGCTACACCTTC many TRBJ1-2 TRBV27 -
CASSSNWWGEQYF TGTGCCAGCAGCTCAAATTGGTGGGGCGAGCAGTACTTC few TRBJ2-7 TRBV6-1 -
CASSYPSGDYNQPQHF TGTGCCAGCAGTTACCCCTCGGGGGACTACAATCAGCCCCAGCATTTT - TRBJ1-5 TRBV6-6 -
CASSLSGEEPQHF TGTGCCAGCAGTTTGTCAGGGGAAGAGCCCCAGCATTTT - TRBJ1-5 TRBV12-3/TRBV12-4 -
CSARAAGLETQYF TGCAGTGCTAGGGCAGCGGGACTTGAGACCCAGTACTTC few TRBJ2-5 TRBV20-1 TRBD2
CASSQSLGDFSYEQYF TGCGCCAGCAGCCAGTCCCTAGGGGATTTCTCCTACGAGCAGTACTTC few TRBJ2-7 TRBV4-1 -
CATGDGLTWETQYF TGTGCCACCGGAGACGGCCTGACATGGGAGACCCAGTACTTC few TRBJ2-5 TRBV24-1 -
CASSLAGYYANTGELFF TGTGCCAGCAGCTTAGCGGGCTATTACGCGAACACCGGGGAGCTGTTTTTT - TRBJ2-2 TRBV7-3 -
CASSSAPGNEQFF TGTGCCAGCAGCTCCGCGCCGGGCAATGAGCAGTTCTTC - TRBJ2-1 TRBV7-8 -
CASTPGGFTEAFF TGTGCCAGCACTCCCGGGGGGTTCACTGAAGCTTTCTTT - TRBJ1-1 TRBV12-3/TRBV12-4 -
CASSQDIGLPIGTDTQYF TGCGCCAGCAGCCAAGATATAGGACTTCCGATCGGGACAGATACGCAGTATTTT - TRBJ2-3 TRBV4-3 -
CASSPNAGTSYEQYF TGTGCCAGCAGTCCGAACGCCGGGACATCCTACGAGCAGTACTTC few TRBJ2-7 TRBV27 -